The 19 T cell receptor beta chains below were found in one sample sequenced in a study of beta chain features in type 1 diabetes. General study points: Type 1 diabetes patients had TCRB CDR3s that were shorter (moderately but significantly so) in all four CD4+ subsets.

No antigen is known for these receptors. Expressed TCRB transcripts were sequenced, since all the RNA that had been isolated was reverse transcribed. TCRdb's table, derived via immunoSEQ multiplex PCR, lists solely in-frame clones and lacks some. This table has about 710,000 clones, around 15% appearing once. The sample consisted of naive CD4+ T cells from blood. These receptors came from a man between 18 and 29 years old with type 1 diabetes.

This clone was seen more than once but under ten times. The chain carries TRBV6-5 and TRBJ2-3; D is perhaps TRBD1 (6 bases). Deletions cut 5 bases from V and 0 bases from J, with 9 bases between. Germline V gene sequence: CDR1 MNHEY, CDR2 SVGAGI. CDR3 length: 14 residues. The CDR3 loop reads CASSLQGSTDTQYF. The DNA for the CDR3 is TGTGCCAGCAGTCTACAGGGTAGCACAGATACGCAGTATTTT.

In this sample, this clone turned up a few times. The V and J genes are TRBV5-3 and TRBJ2-1; 7 bases line up with TRBD2. TRBV5-3 is designated an ORF whose function remains uncertain. This CDR3 region has 13 residues. The V and J ends lost 5 bases and 9 bases, in that order; junction bases with no gene match: 8. The CDR3 sequence: CARRLRETTEQFF. CDR3 DNA: TGTGCCAGAAGATTGCGGGAGACAACTGAGCAGTTCTTC.

This sequence joins TRBV2 and TRBJ2-7, with no clear D. V lost 2 bases and J 0 bases, leaving 11 bases between the germline ends. Germline CDR1 is SNHLY and CDR2 is FYNNEI. The CDR3 consists of 15 residues. This chain's CDR3 is CASSELDKFSYEQYF. CDR3 DNA: TGTGCCAGCAGTGAATTAGACAAGTTCTCCTACGAGCAGTACTTC.

The V and J genes are TRBV6-5 and TRBJ1-2; D possibly corresponds to TRBD1 (5 bases). The germline gives CDR1 MNHEY, CDR2 SVGAGI. The CDR3 sequence is 13 residues long. Trimming took off 7 bases at V and 3 bases at J, with 12 bases between the two ends. This CDR3 reads CASKPSRDYGYTF. CDR3 nucleotide sequence: TGTGCCAGCAAACCAAGCAGGGACTATGGCTACACCTTC.

The CDR3 DNA follows: TGCAGTGTCCCGACCTCCGGTACGCAGTATTTT. It yields the protein CSVPTSGTQYF. The chain employs TRBV20-1 and TRBJ2-3; D call uncertain. Germline assignment: CDR1 DFQATT and CDR2 SNEGSKA (reference sequence). V lost 7 bases, J lost 8 bases, and 13 bases lay in between. This CDR3 region has 11 residues.

In its sample, this clone was seen a few times. V is TRBV18 and J is TRBJ1-5, with no clear D. CDR3 length: 16 amino acids. CDR1 and CDR2 (germline): KGHSH, LQKENI. Trimming shortened V by 2 bases and J by 2 bases, and 13 bases separated the two germline ends. The CDR3 coding sequence is TGTGCCAGCTCACCAAGGGAAGTGATAGGCAATCAGCCCCAGCATTTT. Residues: CASSPREVIGNQPQHF.

This clone was picked up a small number of times. The J gene is TRBJ1-1, the V gene TRBV11-2; no clear D gene. Trimming removed 3 bases at V and 0 bases at J, with 5 bases between. Germline V gives CDR1 SGHAT, CDR2 FQNNGV. The CDR3 covers 13 residues. The CDR3 loop is CASSFDMNTEAFF. CDR3 bases: TGTGCCAGCAGCTTCGACATGAACACTGAAGCTTTCTTT.

This clone was counted only a few times. This CDR3 is also generated by other DNA sequences in the sample. The genes are TRBV7-2 and TRBJ2-7, with D possibly matching TRBD1 (6 bases). The CDR3 has 14 amino acids. Germline lookup yields CDR1 SGHTA and CDR2 FQGNSA. V lost 4 bases, J lost 3 bases, and 13 bases lay in between. DNA of the CDR3: TGTGCCAGCAGCTCCACAGGGATAAGCTACGAGCAGTACTTC. Its translation: CASSSTGISYEQYF. The whole variable domain, remainder taken from reference TRBV7-2 and TRBJ2-7, is GAGVSQSPSNKVTEKGKDVELRCDPISGHTALYWYRQSLGQGLEFLIYFQGNSAPDKSGLPSDRFSAERTGGSVSTLTIQRTQQEDSAVYLCASSSTGISYEQYFGPGTRLTVT.

This clone turned up a few times. This chain connects TRBV12-5 to TRBJ1-1; D is uncertain. The CDR3 length is 14 residues. CDR1 is LGHNT and CDR2 is FRNRAP in the germline V gene. The ends were cut back, 5 bases at V and 1 base at J, with 11 bases in the middle. The CDR3 sequence: CASGPGGPNTEAFF. The CDR3 DNA reads as TGTGCTAGTGGTCCCGGAGGGCCGAACACTGAAGCTTTCTTT.

This clone has just a few counts. This rearrangement joins TRBV28 to TRBJ2-2; D possibly corresponds to TRBD1 (5 bases). The CDR3 has 15 amino acids. The V end was cut by 5 bases, the J end by 1 base, with 11 bases between. Germline V lookup: CDR1 MDHEN, CDR2 SYDVKM. The CDR3 protein is CASSREQGNTGELFF. DNA for the CDR3: TGTGCCAGCAGTCGCGAGCAGGGGAACACCGGGGAGCTGTTTTTT.

This chain uses TRBV2 with TRBJ2-3; possibly TRBD2 for D (6 bases). The length of the CDR3 is 14 residues. Per the germline V gene, CDR1 is SNHLY and CDR2 is FYNNEI. V lost 7 bases and J lost 3, with 14 bases in between. CDR3 coding DNA: TGTGCCAGCAAGCGGGCAGGTGGTACAGATACGCAGTATTTT. Its translation: CASKRAGGTDTQYF.

This clone turned up a few times. V is TRBV5-1 and J is TRBJ1-5; possibly TRBD1 for D (5 bases). Germline V gene data show CDR1 as SGHRS and CDR2 as YFSETQ. The ends were cut back, 4 bases at V and 4 bases at J, with 9 bases in the middle. The CDR3 contains 13 residues. CDR3 DNA sequence: TGCGCCAGCAGCGAAACAGGTAATCAGCCCCAGCATTTT. Translated: CASSETGNQPQHF.

J is TRBJ1-6 and V is TRBV2; D not resolved. Per the germline V gene, CDR1 is SNHLY and CDR2 is FYNNEI. The CDR3 contains 13 residues. The V end was cut by 4 bases, the J end by 8 bases, with 9 bases between. Here the CDR3 DNA reads TGTGCCAGCAGTGGATGGAGGGATTCACCCCTCCACTTT. Its protein is CASSGWRDSPLHF.

This clone was recorded a few times. The gene calls are TRBV30 and TRBJ1-1, with D tentatively TRBD1 (6 bases). V was clipped by 2 bases and J by 6 bases, with 7 bases between them. The CDR3 runs 11 residues. Germline-derived CDR1 and CDR2 are GTSNPN and SVGIG (reference sequence). DNA for the CDR3: TGTGCCTGGAGTTGGGGGCCTGAAGCTTTCTTT. This gives the protein CAWSWGPEAFF.

The chain uses TRBV18 and TRBJ1-2; D is perhaps TRBD1 (6 bases). V lost 1 base and J lost 4, with 16 bases in between. CDR1 is KGHSH and CDR2 is LQKENI in the germline V gene. CDR3 size: 16 residues. CDR3 sequence reads: CASSPLRQDTFYGYTF. CDR3 coding DNA: TGTGCCAGCTCACCACTACGACAGGACACTTTCTATGGCTACACCTTC.

V and J are TRBV20-1 and TRBJ2-7; no firm D call. Germline-derived CDR1 and CDR2 are DFQATT and SNEGSKA (reference sequence). The CDR3 loop spans 8 amino acids. In DNA form, the CDR3 reads TGCAGCGTCGGGCCGCAGTACTTC. Its protein is CSVGPQYF.

About this clone: The same CDR3 also results from other DNA sequences found in this sample. The V call is TRBV5-1, the J call TRBJ2-2, with TRBD1 matching over 9 bases. The CDR3 covers 14 residues. Germline values: CDR1 SGHRS, CDR2 YFSETQ. V dropped 4 bases and J dropped 4; count of bases not matched to a gene: 2. The CDR3 DNA reads as TGCGCCAGCAGCCCGGGACAGGGCACCGGGGAGCTGTTTTTT. Protein product: CASSPGQGTGELFF.

This clone was found a few times. The V gene is TRBV29-1, the J gene TRBJ2-3; D remains unclear. Per the germline V gene, CDR1 is SQVTM and CDR2 is ANQGSEA. Trimming left V 3 bases short and J 0 bases short, with 7 bases between. CDR3 size: 13 residues. The CDR3 here is CSVDLPSTDTQYF. Written as DNA, the CDR3 is TGCAGCGTTGACCTGCCCAGCACAGATACGCAGTATTTT.

The CDR3 coding sequence is TGTGCCGCAAAAGGTGGAGGGAGCACTGAAGCTTTCTTT. It is translated as CAAKGGGSTEAFF. The chain has TRBV6-5 and TRBJ1-1; D is uncertain. CDR1 and CDR2 from the germline V gene are MNHEY and SVGAGI. V was clipped by 11 bases and J by 4 bases, with 17 bases between them. This CDR3 has 13 amino acids.